Reported below is one TCR beta chain. Antigen: not known. The protocol was immunoSEQ multiplex PCR, while the TCRdb copy is restricted to in-frame clones and leaves out a portion. The data hold around 47,000 clones, with more than 85% observed a single time. Germline V gene lookup returns CDR1 SGHNT and CDR2 YYREEE (reference sequence). The CDR3 has 15 amino acids. V was clipped by 0 bases and J by 1 base, with 9 bases between them. This specimen belongs to a study of OX40 agonist ivuxolimab in advanced cancers. Study results and caveats: Low levels of normalized T-cell clonal expansion also appeared in some nonresponders.

Autoimmune disease history or systemic immunosuppression barred patients. This sequence was found in an adult with an advanced solid tumor such as melanoma, head and neck, liver or kidney cancer. This material consisted of CD4+ or CD8+ T cells sorted from blood, taken in a trial of the OX40 agonist ivuxolimab. The rearrangement links TRBV5-4 to TRBJ2-3, with D perhaps matching TRBD1 (6 bases). CDR3 loop: CASSLVSGGTDTQYF. CDR3 coding DNA: TGTGCCAGCAGCTTGGTGTCAGGGGGCACAGATACGCAGTATTTT.